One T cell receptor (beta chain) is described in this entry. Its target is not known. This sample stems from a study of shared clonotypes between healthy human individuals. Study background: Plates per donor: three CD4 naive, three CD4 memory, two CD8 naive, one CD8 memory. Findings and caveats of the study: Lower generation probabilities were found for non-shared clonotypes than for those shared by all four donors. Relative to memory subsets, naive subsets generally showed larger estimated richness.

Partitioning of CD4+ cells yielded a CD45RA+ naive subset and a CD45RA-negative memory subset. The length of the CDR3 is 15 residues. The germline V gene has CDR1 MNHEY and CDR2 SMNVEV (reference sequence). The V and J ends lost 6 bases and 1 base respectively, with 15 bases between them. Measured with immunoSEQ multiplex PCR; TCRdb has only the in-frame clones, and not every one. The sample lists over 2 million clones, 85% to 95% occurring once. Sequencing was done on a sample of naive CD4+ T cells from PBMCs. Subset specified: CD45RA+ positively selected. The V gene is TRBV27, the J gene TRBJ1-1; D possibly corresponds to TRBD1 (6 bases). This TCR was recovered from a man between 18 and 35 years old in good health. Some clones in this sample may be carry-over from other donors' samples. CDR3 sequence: CASRRTGHRNTEAFF. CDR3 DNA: TGTGCCAGCAGGCGAACGGGACACCGGAACACTGAAGCTTTCTTT.